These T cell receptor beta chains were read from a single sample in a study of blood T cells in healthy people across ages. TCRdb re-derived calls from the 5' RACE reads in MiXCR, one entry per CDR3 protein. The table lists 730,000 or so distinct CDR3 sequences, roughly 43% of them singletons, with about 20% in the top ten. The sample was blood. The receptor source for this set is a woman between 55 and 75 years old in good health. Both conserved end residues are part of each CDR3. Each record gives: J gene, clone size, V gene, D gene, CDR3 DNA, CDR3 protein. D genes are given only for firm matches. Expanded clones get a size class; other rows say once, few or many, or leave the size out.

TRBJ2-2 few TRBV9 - TGTGCCAGCAGCGTAGCGGACGGCGAAGACACCGGGGAGCTGTTTTTT CASSVADGEDTGELFF
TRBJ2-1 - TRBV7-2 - TGTGCCAGCAGCTTAGTCTGGAGTTCCCTTAACCCCAATGAGCAGTTCTTC CASSLVWSSLNPNEQFF
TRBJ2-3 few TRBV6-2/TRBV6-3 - TGTGCCAGCAGTTATCGTGAGCCAGATACGCAGTATTTT CASSYREPDTQYF
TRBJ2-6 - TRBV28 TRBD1 TGTGCCAGCAACGACGGACAGGGGATCTCTGGGGCCAACGTCCTGACTTTC CASNDGQGISGANVLTF
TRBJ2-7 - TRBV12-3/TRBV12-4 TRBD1 TGTGCCAGCACCTTATCGTGGACAGGGGTCCACGAGCAGTACTTC CASTLSWTGVHEQYF
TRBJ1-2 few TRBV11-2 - TGTGCCAGCAGCTTAGAACGGGTTGTCGGCTATGGCTACACCTTC CASSLERVVGYGYTF
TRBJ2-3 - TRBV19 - TGTGCCAGATTTCCTACGCAGTATTTT CARFPTQYF
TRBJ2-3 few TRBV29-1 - TGCAGCGTTCTCATCAGGGGGGGGAGCCAAGATACGCAGTATTTT CSVLIRGGSQDTQYF
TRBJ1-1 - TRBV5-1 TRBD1 TGCGCCAGCAGCAAAGACAGGGTGGCTTTCTTT CASSKDRVAFF
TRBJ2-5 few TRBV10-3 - TGTGCCATCAGTGACTTGGACGGCAGACATAGAGAGACCCAGTACTTC CAISDLDGRHRETQYF
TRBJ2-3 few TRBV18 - TGTGCCAGCTCACCAATCCCTGGCGGGAAGAGCACAGATACGCAGTATTTT CASSPIPGGKSTDTQYF